The sequence of this T cell receptor (beta chain) was determined in a study of preoperative IRX-2 immunotherapy in early breast cancer. Indicated treatment: preoperative locoregional IRX-2 cytokine immunotherapy. The CDR3 sequence is 15 residues long. Germline CDR1 reads GTSNPN; CDR2 reads SVGIG (reference sequence). Trimming removed 4 bases at V and 4 bases at J, with 17 bases between. Assay: immunoSEQ multiplex PCR; the TCRdb copy retains only in-frame clones and omits some. The sample contains about 43,000 clones, about 94% of which appear only once. The J gene is TRBJ1-3, the V gene TRBV30; D uncertain. The sequences come from tumor tissue, collected after IRX-2 immunotherapy. This sequence originates from a human donor with breast cancer. This CDR3 is CAWTPGIVAGNTIYF. In DNA form, the CDR3 reads TGTGCCTGGACCCCTGGTATTGTGGCCGGAAACACCATATATTTT.